The 25 T cell receptor beta chains below all came from one sample that was sequenced in a study of T cell responses to AZD1222 COVID-19 vaccine (dated by TCRdb to about 2021). Receptors were amplified or captured by the immunoSEQ multiplex PCR assay. TCRdb mirrors the immuneACCESS table, restricted to in-frame sequences. Some clones are absent from its copies; in checked studies, under half trace to an unresolved V gene, and the reason for the others is unknown. This sample lists 150,000 or so clones; roughly 90% were detected once. Over 1.1% of the sample comes from the top ten. The time point label, read with the paper, signifies: baseline before first vaccination. The specimen was peripheral blood, collected on day 0 of AZD1222 vaccination. Receptors were obtained from an adult in good health.

V gene TRBV18 combines with J gene TRBJ1-5; D is unclear. Trimming removed 1 base at V and 0 bases at J, with 7 bases between. In germline, CDR1 is KGHSH, CDR2 LQKENI. The CDR3 sequence is 15 residues long. The CDR3 loop is CASSPLRSSNQPQHF. As DNA, the CDR3 is TGTGCCAGCTCACCACTGCGCAGTAGCAATCAGCCCCAGCATTTT.

The rearrangement links TRBV6-5 to TRBJ1-1, with 7 bases that match TRBD1. The J segment lost 1 base and the V segment lost 6 bases, leaving 5 bases of the junction unmatched. The CDR3 length is 14 residues. CDR1 and CDR2 (germline): MNHEY, SVGAGI. This chain's CDR3 is CASRPDRRNTEAFF. In DNA, the CDR3 is TGTGCCAGCAGGCCGGACAGGAGGAACACTGAAGCTTTCTTT.

The V and J genes are TRBV11-2 and TRBJ2-1; TRBD1 is a possible D gene (6 bases). The CDR3 is 14 amino acids. The germline V gene has CDR1 SGHAT and CDR2 FQNNGV. The V and J ends lost 2 bases and 8 bases respectively, with 13 bases between them. The CDR3 coding sequence is TGTGCCAGCAGCTTAAACCCTCCAGGGGATGAGCAGTTCTTC. Translated: CASSLNPPGDEQFF.

The chain combines TRBV15 with TRBJ1-1; D is unresolved. The CDR3 is made up of 14 amino acids. Looked up from germline, CDR1 is LNHNV and CDR2 is YYDKDF (reference sequence). Trimming shortened V by 2 bases and J by 0 bases, and 7 bases separated the two germline ends. The CDR3 protein is CATSRKALNTEAFF. In nucleotides, the CDR3 is TGTGCCACCAGCAGAAAGGCCTTGAACACTGAAGCTTTCTTT.

The CDR3 nucleotides are TGCAGTGCTAGTGGCCCGGGTACGAACACCGGGGAGCTGTTTTTT. Amino acids: CSASGPGTNTGELFF. This rearrangement joins TRBV20-1 to TRBJ2-2; D gene uncertain. V was clipped by 3 bases and J by 0 bases, with 11 bases between them. From germline, CDR1 is DFQATT and CDR2 SNEGSKA (reference sequence). The CDR3 length is 15 residues.

The rearrangement links TRBV19 to TRBJ1-3; D might be TRBD1 (5 bases). V was shortened by 5 bases and J by 0 bases, with 20 bases between the two germline ends. Germline V CDR1 and CDR2: LNHDA, SQIVND (reference sequence). The CDR3 loop spans 18 amino acids. CDR3 sequence: CASSHNIQGWSSGNTIYF. CDR3 DNA sequence: TGTGCCAGTAGTCATAATATCCAGGGATGGAGCTCTGGAAACACCATATATTTT.

V and J are TRBV19 and TRBJ2-3; unclear D gene. Trimming left V 5 bases short and J 1 base short, with 7 bases between. Germline assignment: CDR1 LNHDA and CDR2 SQIVND (reference sequence). The CDR3 spans 13 residues. CDR3 nucleotides: TGTGCCAGTAGTGTCACAGGCACAGATACGCAGTATTTT. Translating gives CASSVTGTDTQYF.

This chain links TRBV5-6 with TRBJ1-2, with D possibly TRBD1 on 5 matching bases. The V gene's germline CDR1 is SGHDT and CDR2 YYEEEE. The CDR3 is 14 amino acids. Trimming removed 2 bases from V and 9 bases from J, with 17 bases in between. In DNA, the CDR3 is TGTGCCAGCAGCTTAGGCAGGGTCCCCGTGCGCTACACCTTC. Its translation: CASSLGRVPVRYTF.

CDR3 residues: CASSLVTGHGYTF. The CDR3 nucleotides are TGTGCCAGCAGCTTGGTAACAGGACATGGCTACACCTTC. The chain is built from TRBV5-5 and TRBJ1-2, with D maybe TRBD1 (5 bases). This CDR3 spans 13 amino acids. Germline loops: CDR1 SGHKS, CDR2 YYEKEE (reference sequence). Trimming left V 0 bases short and J 6 bases short, with 9 bases between.

V and J are TRBV9 and TRBJ2-3; 8 bases are shared with TRBD2. Germline lookup yields CDR1 SGDLS and CDR2 YYNGEE. The length of the CDR3 is 12 residues. J gave up 6 bases and V 3 bases, and 0 bases lay outside the gene matches. CDR3 sequence (DNA): TGTGCCAGCAGCGCGGGGGGGGATACGCAGTATTTT. Translating gives CASSAGGDTQYF.

The chain carries TRBV9 and TRBJ2-1; 9 bases fit TRBD2. The CDR3 totals 15 residues. The germline CDR1 and CDR2 sequences are SGDLS and YYNGEE. V lost 0 bases, J lost 7 bases, and 5 bases stayed unmatched. This CDR3 reads CASSVASSGVNEQFF. CDR3 DNA: TGTGCCAGCAGCGTAGCTTCTAGCGGGGTTAATGAGCAGTTCTTC.

V is TRBV19 and J is TRBJ1-1; D gene ambiguous. Germline-derived CDR1 and CDR2 are LNHDA and SQIVND (reference sequence). The CDR3 is 12 residues long. V lost 7 bases and J 10 bases, leaving 16 bases between the germline ends. CDR3 in DNA: TGTGCCAGTACACCGGGTCCCATGGGAGCTTTCTTT. As protein: CASTPGPMGAFF.

The genes are TRBV29-1 and TRBJ2-1; maybe TRBD1 (5 bases). The CDR3 sequence is 14 residues long. V lost 6 bases and J lost 2, with 14 bases in between. Germline CDR1 is SQVTM and CDR2 is ANQGSEA. CDR3 DNA: TGCAGCGTCGACCATACGGACACCTACAATGAGCAGTTCTTC. Amino acids: CSVDHTDTYNEQFF.

This clone is a singleton in its sample. The chain combines TRBV7-8 with TRBJ2-7; the D gene is possibly TRBD2 (5 bases). Germline CDR1 reads SGHVS; CDR2 reads FQNEAQ. The CDR3 length is 15 residues. Trimming stripped 1 base from V and 2 bases from J, with 12 bases between. The CDR3 is CASSLGSSGTYEQYF. CDR3 sequence (DNA): TGTGCCAGCAGCTTAGGTAGTTCGGGGACCTACGAGCAGTACTTC.

This clone was recorded a few times. The CDR3 sequence is CATSDQVEWGGYTF. The CDR3, as DNA: TGTGCCACCAGTGATCAGGTGGAATGGGGCGGCTACACCTTC. The chain links TRBV24-1 to TRBJ1-2; D may be TRBD1 (5 bases). The CDR3 is 14 residues long. Between the trimmed V and J ends, which lost 3 bases and 8 bases, there was a span of 15 bases. The V gene's germline CDR1 is KGHDR and CDR2 SFDVKD.

This chain uses TRBV11-2 with TRBJ2-1; tentative D call: TRBD1 (6 bases). The CDR3 contains 15 residues. The V end lost 4 bases, the J end lost 12 bases, and 22 bases lay between the germline ends. The germline V gene encodes CDR1 SGHAT and CDR2 FQNNGV. The CDR3: CASSSLTGSFWGQFF. CDR3 nucleotides: TGTGCCAGCAGCTCACTTACAGGGTCTTTTTGGGGGCAGTTCTTC. Complete variable domain (other parts from reference TRBV11-2 and TRBJ2-1): EAGVAQSPRYKIIEKRQSVAFWCNPISGHATLYWYQQILGQGPKLLIQFQNNGVVDDSQLPKDRFSAERLKGVDSTLKIQPAKLEDSAVYLCASSSLTGSFWGQFFGPGTRLTVL.

The J gene is TRBJ2-2, the V gene TRBV6-5; 9 bases align to TRBD1. V lost 6 bases, J lost 6 bases, and 2 bases stayed unmatched. Germline V lookup: CDR1 MNHEY, CDR2 SVGAGI. The CDR3 is 13 residues long. As DNA, the CDR3 is TGTGCCAGCAGATGGACAGGGGCCGGGGAGCTGTTTTTT. This codes for CASRWTGAGELFF.

This chain connects TRBV28 to TRBJ1-2; D remains unclear. The CDR3 extends over 13 amino acids. Germline lookup yields CDR1 MDHEN and CDR2 SYDVKM. V lost 6 bases to trimming and J lost 8 bases, with 16 bases between them. CDR3: CASRFDTLRGYTF. The CDR3 region has the DNA TGTGCCAGCAGGTTTGATACCCTCCGGGGCTACACCTTC.

The CDR3 DNA follows: TGCAGCGTTGGTGGGGCGCCAAATCAGCCCCAGCATTTT. It codes for CSVGGAPNQPQHF. The V and J genes are TRBV29-1 and TRBJ1-5; D may be TRBD1 (5 bases). Germline loops: CDR1 SQVTM, CDR2 ANQGSEA. The CDR3 contains 13 residues. V was cut by 4 bases and J by 4 bases, with 11 bases left in between.

The rearrangement joins TRBV19 to TRBJ1-1; D remains unclear. Germline CDR1 and CDR2: LNHDA and SQIVND (reference sequence). Trimming left V 9 bases short and J 1 base short, with 18 bases between. This CDR3 has 15 amino acids. The CDR3 coding sequence is TGTGCCAGCAGCCTTTTCGCGGGTACGAACACTGAAGCTTTCTTT. Protein sequence: CASSLFAGTNTEAFF. The full variable domain, rest sourced from reference TRBV19 and TRBJ1-1, is DGGITQSPKYLFRKEGQNVTLSCEQNLNHDAMYWYRQDPGQGLRLIYYSQIVNDFQKGDIAEGYSVSREKKESFPLTVTSAQKNPTAFYLCASSLFAGTNTEAFFGQGTRLTVV.

The gene calls are TRBV27 and TRBJ1-1, with no clear D. V was shortened by 8 bases and J by 1 base, with 11 bases between the two germline ends. This CDR3 contains 13 residues. Germline V CDR1 and CDR2: MNHEY, SMNVEV (reference sequence). CDR3 sequence: CASRPTENTEAFF. The CDR3 DNA is TGTGCCAGCCGACCAACGGAGAACACTGAAGCTTTCTTT.

This chain connects TRBV15 to TRBJ2-7; 12 positions match TRBD1. CDR1 and CDR2 from the germline V gene are LNHNV and YYDKDF (reference sequence). The CDR3 has 15 residues. V lost 5 bases, J lost 4 bases, and 6 bases stayed unmatched. CDR3 residues: CATSPGTGGRYEQYF. The DNA of the CDR3 is TGTGCCACCAGCCCCGGGACAGGGGGCAGGTACGAGCAGTACTTC.

J is TRBJ1-4 and V is TRBV14; D remains unclear. From germline, CDR1 is SGHDN and CDR2 FVKESK. Deletions cut 1 base from V and 5 bases from J, with 8 bases between. The CDR3 has 14 residues. For the CDR3, the DNA is TGTGCCAGCAGCCAAGGGCGGCGAAATGAAAAACTGTTTTTT. It yields the protein CASSQGRRNEKLFF.

The CDR3 DNA follows: TGTGCCACTAGCAATACAGGGGAGAGTTCACCCCTCCACTTT. This codes for CATSNTGESSPLHF. The chain employs TRBV19 and TRBJ1-6; 7 bases map to TRBD1. V lost 10 bases to trimming and J lost 9 bases; unmatched junction nucleotides: 12. There are 14 residues in the CDR3. Germline CDR1 and CDR2: LNHDA and SQIVND (reference sequence).

The V and J genes are TRBV9 and TRBJ1-1, with D possibly being TRBD1 (5 bases). Germline loops: CDR1 SGDLS, CDR2 YYNGEE. V gave up 0 bases and J gave up 5 bases, with 11 bases separating them. The length of the CDR3 is 14 residues. Written as DNA, the CDR3 is TGTGCCAGCAGCGTAGGACAGCTGGGGACTGAAGCTTTCTTT. Its protein product is CASSVGQLGTEAFF.